These 28 T cell receptor beta chains share one sample of origin, sequenced in a study of OX40 agonist ivuxolimab in advanced cancers. Assay used: immunoSEQ multiplex PCR; TCRdb lists only in-frame clones, some missing. Of some 75,000 clones listed, around 87% are singletons. Material: CD4+ or CD8+ T cells sorted from blood, obtained in a trial of the OX40 agonist ivuxolimab. These TCRs come from an adult with an advanced solid tumor such as melanoma, head and neck, liver or kidney cancer.

A single count supports this clone. This rearrangement joins TRBV6-1 to TRBJ2-2; no clear D gene. Germline-derived CDR1 and CDR2 are MNHNS and SASEGT. The germline V and J ends were trimmed by 7 bases and 7 bases, with 4 bases remaining between them. The CDR3 covers 10 residues. DNA for the CDR3: TGTGCCAGCACGGGCGGGGAGCTGTTTTTT. It specifies CASTGGELFF.

This rearrangement joins TRBV7-9 to TRBJ1-5; maybe TRBD1 (6 bases). V lost 4 bases and J lost 3, with 19 bases in between. Germline values: CDR1 SEHNR, CDR2 FQNEAQ (reference sequence). The CDR3 contains 17 residues. As DNA, the CDR3 is TGTGCCAGCAGCTACTCGGCCAAGACAGGAATCAATCAGCCCCAGCATTTT. Encoded protein: CASSYSAKTGINQPQHF.

The chain joins TRBV6-5 to TRBJ1-2; 10 nucleotides line up with TRBD1. CDR1 MNHEY and CDR2 SVGAGI come from the germline V gene. The CDR3 contains 14 residues. Trimming at V came to 2 bases and at J to 5 bases, leaving 2 bases not matched to a gene. The CDR3 spells CASSYQDRGYGYTF. The CDR3 region has the DNA TGTGCCAGCAGTTACCAGGACAGGGGGTATGGCTACACCTTC.

This clone was observed a handful of times. The rearrangement joins TRBV5-8 to TRBJ1-2; perhaps TRBD1 as D (6 bases). Trimming removed 0 bases at V and 5 bases at J, with 8 bases between. The CDR3 is 13 amino acids. CDR1 and CDR2 from the germline V gene are SGHTS and YDEGEE. The CDR3 sequence: CASSLDRDYGYTF. CDR3 in DNA: TGTGCCAGCAGCTTGGACAGGGATTATGGCTACACCTTC.

Details on this clone: Distinct nucleotide sequences in the sample also encode this CDR3. The chain couples TRBV19 to TRBJ1-3, with 7 positions matching TRBD1. The V gene end was trimmed by 6 bases and the J gene end by 0 bases; junction bases not matched to a gene: 5. Germline CDR1 and CDR2: LNHDA and SQIVND (reference sequence). The CDR3 loop spans 15 amino acids. CDR3 coding DNA: TGTGCCAGTAGCCAGGGGGGCCTCTCTGGAAACACCATATATTTT. It specifies CASSQGGLSGNTIYF. Using reference TRBV19 and TRBJ1-3 for the parts outside the CDR3, the full variable domain is DGGITQSPKYLFRKEGQNVTLSCEQNLNHDAMYWYRQDPGQGLRLIYYSQIVNDFQKGDIAEGYSVSREKKESFPLTVTSAQKNPTAFYLCASSQGGLSGNTIYFGEGSWLTVV.

This rearrangement joins TRBV29-1 to TRBJ1-1; TRBD1 matches at 7 bases. Per the germline V gene, CDR1 is SQVTM and CDR2 is ANQGSEA. There are 13 residues in the CDR3. The V gene end was trimmed by 4 bases and the J gene end by 4 bases; junction bases not matched to a gene: 6. CDR3 region: CSVARGLGTEAFF. The CDR3 coding sequence is TGCAGCGTTGCGAGGGGGCTCGGCACTGAAGCTTTCTTT.

The chain has TRBV30 and TRBJ2-7; 10 bases fit TRBD2. V dropped 6 bases and J dropped 1; count of bases not matched to a gene: 3. Germline CDR1 GTSNPN, CDR2 SVGIG (reference sequence). The CDR3 has 13 residues. Here the CDR3 reads CACSGGFSYEQYF. In DNA form, the CDR3 reads TGTGCCTGTAGCGGGGGGTTTTCCTACGAGCAGTACTTC.

The V and J genes are TRBV7-9 and TRBJ1-1; D gene uncertain. V was cut by 1 base and J by 10 bases, with 13 bases left in between. Germline values: CDR1 SEHNR, CDR2 FQNEAQ (reference sequence). The CDR3 extends over 13 amino acids. CDR3 sequence reads: CASSLGSNPGAFF. The CDR3 bases are TGTGCCAGCAGCTTAGGGTCGAACCCCGGAGCTTTCTTT.

The DNA of the CDR3 is TGTGCCAGCTCAACGACAGGGGGTTACTATGGCTACACCTTC. Translating it yields CASSTTGGYYGYTF. This chain uses TRBV28 with TRBJ1-2; the match to TRBD1 covers 9 bases. CDR1 is MDHEN and CDR2 is SYDVKM in the germline V gene. CDR3 length: 14 amino acids. Losses at the gene ends were 8 bases for V and 3 bases for J; bases not matched to a gene: 7.

This sequence joins TRBV7-3 and TRBJ1-2; 10 bases are a match to TRBD1. Germline V gives CDR1 SGHTA, CDR2 FQGTGA. The CDR3 length is 14 residues. Losses at the gene ends were 5 bases for V and 5 bases for J; bases not matched to a gene: 5. CDR3 amino acids: CASSMGQGSYGYTF. The CDR3 nucleotides are TGTGCCAGCAGCATGGGACAGGGGAGTTATGGCTACACCTTC.

The J gene is TRBJ2-3, the V gene TRBV9, with D tentatively TRBD1 (6 bases). Between the trimmed V and J ends, which lost 4 bases and 1 base, there was a span of 13 bases. The CDR3 runs 15 residues. The germline V gene encodes CDR1 SGDLS and CDR2 YYNGEE. The CDR3 DNA reads TGTGCCAGCAGCACAAGAGGGGGAGGCACAGATACGCAGTATTTT. Its protein product is CASSTRGGGTDTQYF.

The chain is built from TRBV14 and TRBJ2-6; no clear D. Germline CDR1 is SGHDN and CDR2 is FVKESK. Trimming shortened V by 4 bases and J by 0 bases, and 7 bases separated the two germline ends. This CDR3 comprises 15 residues. The chain's CDR3 is CASSLRSSGANVLTF. In DNA form, the CDR3 reads TGTGCCAGCAGCCTGCGGAGCTCTGGGGCCAACGTCCTGACTTTC.

The gene calls are TRBV7-9 and TRBJ1-2, with D possibly matching TRBD1 (5 bases). CDR3 length: 13 amino acids. Germline V gives CDR1 SEHNR, CDR2 FQNEAQ (reference sequence). V was pared by 4 bases and J by 3 bases, with 9 bases between. The CDR3 region is CASSSDSHYGYTF. For the CDR3, the DNA is TGTGCCAGCAGCTCAGACAGTCACTATGGCTACACCTTC.

J is TRBJ1-5 and V is TRBV28; D is ambiguous. The V gene's germline CDR1 is MDHEN and CDR2 SYDVKM. The CDR3 runs 14 residues. V lost 6 bases and J 0 bases, leaving 9 bases between the germline ends. The CDR3 DNA follows: TGTGCCAGCAGACGGGCCTATAGCAATCAGCCCCAGCATTTT. This encodes CASRRAYSNQPQHF.

The rearrangement joins TRBV2 to TRBJ1-1, with D perhaps matching TRBD1 (6 bases). Germline V gives CDR1 SNHLY, CDR2 FYNNEI. V gave up 7 bases and J gave up 1 base, with 13 bases separating them. The CDR3 covers 14 residues. CDR3 coding DNA: TGTGCCAGCATGAGTAGGACAGCGAACACTGAAGCTTTCTTT. It specifies CASMSRTANTEAFF. Looking up the rest from reference TRBV2 and TRBJ1-1 gives the full variable domain: EPEVTQTPSHQVTQMGQEVILRCVPISNHLYFYWYRQILGQKVEFLVSFYNNEISEKSEIFDDQFSVERPDGSNFTLKIRSTKLEDSAMYFCASMSRTANTEAFFGQGTRLTVV.

The rearrangement joins TRBV2 to TRBJ2-7; D is ambiguous. The germline V and J ends were trimmed by 4 bases and 4 bases, with 5 bases remaining between them. The germline CDR1 and CDR2 sequences are SNHLY and FYNNEI. This CDR3 region has 11 residues. The CDR3 DNA follows: TGTGCCAGCAGTGGGTTGTACGAGCAGTACGTC. It is translated as CASSGLYEQYV.

The chain couples TRBV6-1 to TRBJ1-4, with 8 positions matching TRBD1. The V gene end was trimmed by 7 bases and the J gene end by 8 bases; junction bases not matched to a gene: 6. In germline, CDR1 is MNHNS, CDR2 SASEGT. The CDR3 length is 13 residues. The CDR3 here is CASNGQGGEKLFF. Here the CDR3 DNA reads TGTGCCAGCAACGGACAGGGAGGGGAAAAACTGTTTTTT.

The chain is built from TRBV18 and TRBJ2-1, with 11 bases aligning to TRBD2. Looked up from germline, CDR1 is KGHSH and CDR2 is LQKENI. The CDR3 runs 18 residues. The J segment lost 0 bases and the V segment lost 1 base, leaving 5 bases of the junction unmatched. The CDR3: CASSPLAGGPGSYNEQFF. For the CDR3, the DNA is TGTGCCAGCTCACCACTAGCGGGGGGGCCGGGCTCCTACAATGAGCAGTTCTTC.

V gene TRBV10-3 combines with J gene TRBJ1-5; 8 bases fit TRBD1. CDR1 ENHRY and CDR2 SYGVKD come from the germline V gene. This CDR3 region has 13 residues. Trimming removed 10 bases from V and 3 bases from J; junction bases left unmatched: 5. CDR3 sequence (DNA): TGTGCCACCTTGGGACAGGACAATCAGCCCCAGCATTTT. Translating it yields CATLGQDNQPQHF.

This clone was picked up one time. The chain carries TRBV7-6 and TRBJ1-4; weak D call: TRBD1 (6 bases). V gave up 4 bases and J gave up 8 bases, with 17 bases separating them. CDR1 is SGHVS, CDR2 FNYEAQ, per germline. This CDR3 has 15 residues. As DNA, the CDR3 is TGTGCCAGCAGCTCGGCACAGGGAGTTAAAGAAAAACTGTTTTTT. As protein: CASSSAQGVKEKLFF.

This clone was recorded only once. The J gene is TRBJ2-6, the V gene TRBV27; no clear D. Trimming left V 5 bases short and J 0 bases short, with 8 bases between. Germline lookup yields CDR1 MNHEY and CDR2 SMNVEV (reference sequence). The CDR3 has 15 residues. CDR3: CASSPHNSGANVLTF. The CDR3 DNA reads TGTGCCAGCAGTCCGCACAACTCTGGGGCCAACGTCCTGACTTTC.

The rearrangement joins TRBV2 to TRBJ2-2, with D possibly matching TRBD1 (6 bases). Trimming removed 2 bases from V and 4 bases from J, with 11 bases in between. Per the germline V gene, CDR1 is SNHLY and CDR2 is FYNNEI. This CDR3 spans 15 amino acids. CDR3: CASSEQGPITGELFF. The DNA for the CDR3 is TGTGCCAGCAGTGAACAGGGGCCTATCACCGGGGAGCTGTTTTTT.

The chain is built from TRBV18 and TRBJ1-4; a weak D match, TRBD1 (6 bases). Trimming left V 5 bases short and J 8 bases short, with 12 bases between. The CDR3 covers 13 residues. From germline, CDR1 is KGHSH and CDR2 LQKENI. The DNA of the CDR3 is TGTGCCAGCTCAGCCAGGGGCGGCGAAAAACTGTTTTTT. As protein: CASSARGGEKLFF.

V usage is TRBV2 and J usage is TRBJ2-1, with D perhaps assigned TRBD1 or TRBD2 (5 bases each). The V end lost 10 bases, the J end lost 0 bases, and 13 bases lay between the germline ends. CDR1 is SNHLY and CDR2 is FYNNEI in the germline V gene. The CDR3 consists of 14 residues. The CDR3 reads CATRDVSSYNEQFF. The CDR3 bases are TGTGCCACCCGGGACGTGAGCTCCTACAATGAGCAGTTCTTC.

The chain joins TRBV4-2 to TRBJ1-4; a weak D match, TRBD1 (5 bases). Germline V gene data show CDR1 as LGHNA and CDR2 as YNFKEQ. Trimming cost V 4 bases and J 0 bases, with 18 bases left between them. The CDR3 consists of 18 residues. CDR3 sequence: CASSPLGGGPATNEKLFF. The CDR3 coding sequence is TGTGCCAGCAGCCCCCTGGGGGGAGGCCCTGCAACTAATGAAAAACTGTTTTTT.

The rearrangement joins TRBV7-2 to TRBJ1-2; D ambiguous. The V and J ends lost 1 base and 8 bases respectively, with 8 bases between them. Germline V gives CDR1 SGHTA, CDR2 FQGNSA. CDR3 length: 12 residues. This CDR3 is CASSLDPGGYTF. DNA of the CDR3: TGTGCCAGCAGCTTAGATCCGGGGGGCTACACCTTC.

CDR3 region: CASSFRDRPYYGYTF. DNA of the CDR3: TGTGCCAGCAGTTTTCGCGACAGACCCTACTATGGCTACACCTTC. The chain joins TRBV6-5 to TRBJ1-2; D might be TRBD1 (5 bases). Germline loops: CDR1 MNHEY, CDR2 SVGAGI. Trimming cost V 4 bases and J 3 bases, with 15 bases left between them. The CDR3 is 15 residues long.

The chain is built from TRBV19 and TRBJ2-3, with TRBD1 matching over 9 bases. CDR1 LNHDA and CDR2 SQIVND come from the germline V gene (reference sequence). J gave up 4 bases and V 3 bases, and 5 bases lay outside the gene matches. The CDR3 spans 15 residues. In DNA form, the CDR3 reads TGTGCCAGTAGTATGGCGAGACAGGGGGCAGATACGCAGTATTTT. This codes for CASSMARQGADTQYF.